The T cell receptor (beta chain) under discussion was sequenced for a study of Ad26.COV2.S vaccination and SARS-CoV-2 variants. Study results and limitations: Recipients given vaccine exceeded placebo recipients in spike-specific TCR breadth. Once vaccination had occurred, spike-specific CD8+ and CD4+ T cell responses reportedly showed substantial breadth. Using TCR breadth and depth analyses may have led to underestimated total T cell responses.

CDR3 length: 14 amino acids. Germline CDR1 reads GTSNPN; CDR2 reads SVGIG (reference sequence). The V end was cut by 2 bases, the J end by 2 bases, with 13 bases between. Profiled with immunoSEQ multiplex PCR; TCRdb holds only in-frame clones, not every one. The sample consists of under 150,000 clones, approximately 90% of them appearing once. About this clone itself: The antigen remains unidentified.

The clonotype comes from a human donor who had recovered from COVID-19. V usage is TRBV30 and J usage is TRBJ2-7, with D perhaps matching TRBD2 (5 bases). Material: peripheral blood, obtained after recovery from COVID-19. DNA for the CDR3: TGTGCCTGGAGTTTCCAAGAGGGCCCCTACGAGCAGTACTTC. Translated, it gives CAWSFQEGPYEQYF.